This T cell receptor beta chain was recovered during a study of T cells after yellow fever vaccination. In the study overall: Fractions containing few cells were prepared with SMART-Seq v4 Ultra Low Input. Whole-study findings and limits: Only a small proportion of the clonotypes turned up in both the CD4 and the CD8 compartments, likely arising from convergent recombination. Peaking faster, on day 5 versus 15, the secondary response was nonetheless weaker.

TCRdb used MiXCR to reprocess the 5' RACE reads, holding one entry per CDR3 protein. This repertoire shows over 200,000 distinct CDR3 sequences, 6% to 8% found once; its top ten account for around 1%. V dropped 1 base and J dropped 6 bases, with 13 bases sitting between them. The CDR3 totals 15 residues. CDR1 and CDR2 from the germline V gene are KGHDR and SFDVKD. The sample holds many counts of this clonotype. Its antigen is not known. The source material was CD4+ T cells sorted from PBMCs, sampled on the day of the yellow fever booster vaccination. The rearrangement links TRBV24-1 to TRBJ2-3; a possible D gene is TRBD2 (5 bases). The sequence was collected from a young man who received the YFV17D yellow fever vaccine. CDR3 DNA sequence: TGTGCCACCAGTGATTTTGGGAGTCCACTGGATACGCAGTATTTT. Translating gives CATSDFGSPLDTQYF.